These 32 T cell receptor beta chains were sequenced from one sample in a study of graft-versus-host responses after intestinal transplantation. The antigens these receptors bind are not known. Clones were read by immunoSEQ multiplex PCR, and TCRdb kept only the in-frame ones, dropping some. The table records about 110,000 clones, just over 90% of them present only once. The material was unstimulated CD8+ T cells sorted from spleen or lymph node cells, obtained before intestinal transplant. Receptors were obtained from a human donor who received an intestinal transplant.

A single count supports this clone. This sequence joins TRBV9 and TRBJ1-1; D possibly corresponds to TRBD1 (5 bases). Germline CDR1 SGDLS, CDR2 YYNGEE. This CDR3 has 15 amino acids. Trimming left V 4 bases short and J 4 bases short, with 17 bases between. The DNA for the CDR3 is TGTGCCAGCAGCTACCTTGGAGGGGCCGGCACTGAAGCTTTCTTT. This encodes CASSYLGGAGTEAFF.

Concerning this clone itself: One end of the junction fails to match germline, which may point to a read error. The chain has TRBV13 and TRBJ1-1, with D uncertain. Germline loops: CDR1 PRHDT, CDR2 FYEKMQ (reference sequence). The CDR3 is 12 amino acids. Here the CDR3 reads CAGSLLHTEAFF. The DNA of the CDR3 is TGTGCCGGCAGCTTACTCCACACTGAAGCTTTCTTT.

The chain joins TRBV4-1 to TRBJ2-7; the match to TRBD1 covers 8 bases. The length of the CDR3 is 13 residues. V trimming: 3 bases; J trimming: 4 bases; junction bases outside the gene matches: 2. Per germline, CDR1 MGHRA and CDR2 YSYEKL. CDR3: CASSQQGAYEQYF. The DNA of the CDR3 is TGCGCCAGCAGCCAGCAGGGGGCTTACGAGCAGTACTTC.

The CDR3 bases are TGTGCCAGCGGATGGGGGACCCTCGAGCAGTACTTC. Translating gives CASGWGTLEQYF. The chain recombines TRBV28 with TRBJ2-7, with D perhaps assigned TRBD1 or TRBD2 (5 bases each). V was shortened by 8 bases and J by 6 bases, with 14 bases between the two germline ends. From germline, CDR1 is MDHEN and CDR2 SYDVKM. CDR3 length equals 12 residues.

The chain combines TRBV5-1 with TRBJ2-7, with TRBD2 identical over 7 bases. From germline, CDR1 is SGHRS and CDR2 YFSETQ. V dropped 4 bases and J dropped 5; count of bases not matched to a gene: 15. The CDR3 runs to 16 residues. The CDR3 region has the DNA TGCGCCAGCAGCCTTGACTCGTGGGAGGGCCTAGACGAGCAGTACTTC. It encodes CASSLDSWEGLDEQYF.

The rearrangement links TRBV10-2 to TRBJ2-3; tentatively, D is TRBD1 (5 bases). Germline CDR1 is WSHSY and CDR2 is SAAADI. V shed 2 bases and J shed 6 bases, with 15 bases lying between them. The CDR3 spans 15 residues. CDR3 loop: CASSESSPGWDTQYF. As DNA, the CDR3 is TGCGCCAGCAGTGAGAGTTCCCCAGGGTGGGATACGCAGTATTTT.

This clone was seen only once. The chain combines TRBV4-1 with TRBJ2-5; possibly TRBD2 for D (5 bases). CDR3 size: 17 residues. V lost 4 bases and J 4 bases, leaving 22 bases between the germline ends. Germline V gives CDR1 MGHRA, CDR2 YSYEKL. This CDR3 is CASSPLGDGREGETQYF. CDR3 coding DNA: TGCGCCAGCAGCCCACTCGGTGACGGCCGCGAGGGAGAGACCCAGTACTTC.

The genes are TRBV9 and TRBJ2-2; TRBD2 agrees at 16 bases. The V segment lost 3 bases and the J segment 6 bases; nucleotides outside the gene matches: 14. CDR1 is SGDLS, CDR2 YYNGEE, per germline. The CDR3 spans 20 residues. The CDR3 DNA sequence: TGTGCCAGCAGCGGGGGACTAGCGGGAGGGCCTGTTCCGGTCCCCGGGGAGCTGTTTTTT. Amino acids: CASSGGLAGGPVPVPGELFF.

J is TRBJ1-6 and V is TRBV5-6; no firm D call. There are 14 residues in the CDR3. V lost 4 bases and J lost 10, with 15 bases in between. Per the germline V gene, CDR1 is SGHDT and CDR2 is YYEEEE. CDR3 loop: CASSLTTMVSPLHF. CDR3 in DNA: TGTGCCAGCAGCCTGACGACGATGGTCTCACCCCTCCACTTT.

The V call is TRBV4-1, the J call TRBJ2-7, with a possible D match to TRBD2 (6 bases). The germline CDR1 and CDR2 sequences are MGHRA and YSYEKL. Trimming pared 4 bases from V and 2 bases from J, leaving 18 bases between. There are 16 residues in the CDR3. The CDR3 sequence is CASSRTAGTGTYEQYF. The CDR3 DNA sequence: TGCGCCAGCAGCCGTACCGCCGGGACTGGGACCTACGAGCAGTACTTC.

The V and J genes are TRBV29-1 and TRBJ2-1; maybe TRBD2 (5 bases). CDR1 and CDR2 from the germline V gene are SQVTM and ANQGSEA. V gave up 4 bases and J gave up 6 bases, with 10 bases separating them. The CDR3 loop spans 12 amino acids. The CDR3 DNA reads as TGCAGCGTTGTTCCTAGCAGCAATGAGCAGTTCTTC. It yields the protein CSVVPSSNEQFF.

The V call is TRBV29-1, the J call TRBJ1-2; D ambiguous. The CDR3 has 11 residues. CDR1 is SQVTM, CDR2 ANQGSEA, per germline. Trimming removed 7 bases at V and 5 bases at J, with 11 bases between. The CDR3 loop reads CSARSFYGYTF. CDR3 sequence (DNA): TGCAGCGCCCGATCATTTTATGGCTACACCTTC.

This chain connects TRBV28 to TRBJ1-2; a weak D match, TRBD1 (5 bases). V was cut by 3 bases and J by 7 bases, with 18 bases left in between. The CDR3 is 15 residues long. Germline CDR1 and CDR2: MDHEN and SYDVKM. The CDR3 loop reads CASSFGADGLRGYTF. The CDR3 DNA is TGTGCCAGCAGTTTTGGGGCGGACGGTCTCCGTGGCTACACCTTC.

This clone was detected only a few times. This sequence joins TRBV5-4 and TRBJ2-7; 8 positions match TRBD1. The germline CDR1 and CDR2 sequences are SGHNT and YYREEE (reference sequence). There are 13 residues in the CDR3. V lost 3 bases to trimming and J lost 7 bases; unmatched junction nucleotides: 6. The CDR3 DNA sequence: TGTGCCAGCAGCTGGACAGGGCAGGTTGAGCAGTACTTC. Protein: CASSWTGQVEQYF.

The gene calls are TRBV4-1 and TRBJ1-2; D is perhaps TRBD1 (6 bases). V gave up 0 bases and J gave up 7 bases, with 12 bases separating them. CDR1 and CDR2 from the germline V gene are MGHRA and YSYEKL. The CDR3 runs to 14 residues. DNA of the CDR3: TGCGCCAGCAGCCAAGATTCTGGGGGGCCTGGCTACACCTTC. Its translation: CASSQDSGGPGYTF.

V gene TRBV19 combines with J gene TRBJ1-1; weak D call: TRBD1 (5 bases). Looked up from germline, CDR1 is LNHDA and CDR2 is SQIVND (reference sequence). The CDR3 covers 13 residues. V was clipped by 5 bases and J by 5 bases, with 12 bases between them. CDR3 coding DNA: TGTGCCAGTAGTTACAGGCTGGGGACTGAAGCTTTCTTT. Protein product: CASSYRLGTEAFF.

V gene TRBV7-9 combines with J gene TRBJ1-1, with a tentative D call TRBD1 (6 bases). This CDR3 has 17 residues. With 1 base removed from V and 3 bases from J, the gap between germline ends came to 18 bases. Germline V gene sequence: CDR1 SEHNR, CDR2 FQNEAQ (reference sequence). The CDR3 loop is CASSLGPIGGRHTEAFF. The CDR3 nucleotides read TGTGCCAGCAGCTTAGGGCCTATCGGGGGGCGGCACACTGAAGCTTTCTTT.

This chain uses TRBV2 with TRBJ1-1; D not resolved. Germline V gives CDR1 SNHLY, CDR2 FYNNEI. The CDR3 has 13 amino acids. Trimming pared 5 bases from V and 5 bases from J, leaving 12 bases between. In DNA, the CDR3 is TGTGCCAGCAGTAGGGCCGGAGATACTGAAGCTTTCTTT. It yields the protein CASSRAGDTEAFF. Full variable domain (remainder filled in from reference TRBV2 and TRBJ1-1): EPEVTQTPSHQVTQMGQEVILRCVPISNHLYFYWYRQILGQKVEFLVSFYNNEISEKSEIFDDQFSVERPDGSNFTLKIRSTKLEDSAMYFCASSRAGDTEAFFGQGTRLTVV.

The J gene is TRBJ2-7, the V gene TRBV5-1; the D is unclear. CDR3 length equals 14 residues. Trimming cost V 3 bases and J 1 base, with 11 bases left between them. Germline values: CDR1 SGHRS, CDR2 YFSETQ. The CDR3 sequence is CASSSPGPSYEQYF. The CDR3 DNA sequence: TGCGCCAGCAGCTCTCCGGGTCCATCCTACGAGCAGTACTTC.

This chain connects TRBV2 to TRBJ2-5; D perhaps matches TRBD2 (5 bases). CDR3 length: 14 amino acids. Germline V gives CDR1 SNHLY, CDR2 FYNNEI. V gave up 9 bases and J gave up 5 bases, with 19 bases separating them. DNA for the CDR3: TGTGCCAGACGATCTCTCACGGGAACGGAGACCCAGTACTTC. It is translated as CARRSLTGTETQYF.

This chain connects TRBV10-1 to TRBJ1-1, with D unresolved. CDR1 WNHNN and CDR2 SYGVQD come from the germline V gene (reference sequence). This CDR3 has 14 residues. V lost 3 bases to trimming and J lost 5 bases, with 13 bases between them. The CDR3 spells CASSEAGGGTEAFF. The DNA of the CDR3 is TGCGCCAGCAGTGAAGCCGGAGGTGGGACTGAAGCTTTCTTT.

The chain recombines TRBV19 with TRBJ2-1; D gene ambiguous. Deletions cut 6 bases from V and 8 bases from J, with 14 bases between. This CDR3 comprises 13 residues. From germline, CDR1 is LNHDA and CDR2 SQIVND (reference sequence). CDR3 amino acids: CASSPNTVHEQFF. CDR3 nucleotides: TGTGCCAGTAGCCCCAACACCGTCCATGAGCAGTTCTTC.

The chain is built from TRBV9 and TRBJ2-3, with TRBD2 identical over 8 bases. V lost 4 bases to trimming and J lost 0 bases; unmatched junction nucleotides: 1. The CDR3 has 14 amino acids. Germline CDR1 and CDR2: SGDLS and YYNGEE. In nucleotides, the CDR3 is TGTGCCAGCAGCTCTAGCGGGAGCACAGATACGCAGTATTTT. Its protein is CASSSSGSTDTQYF.

This chain connects TRBV19 to TRBJ1-3; 8 bases are a match to TRBD1. Trimming removed 3 bases from V and 4 bases from J; junction bases left unmatched: 5. Germline CDR1 and CDR2: LNHDA and SQIVND (reference sequence). CDR3 length: 15 amino acids. CDR3 region: CASSITGGNGNTIYF. The CDR3 nucleotides are TGTGCCAGTAGTATCACAGGGGGGAACGGAAACACCATATATTTT.

The chain employs TRBV30 and TRBJ2-3; no clear D gene. V was cut by 0 bases and J by 0 bases, with 4 bases left in between. Germline CDR1 reads GTSNPN; CDR2 reads SVGIG (reference sequence). This CDR3 contains 13 residues. The CDR3 nucleotides read TGTGCCTGGAGTGTACGTAGCACAGATACGCAGTATTTT. Translated, it gives CAWSVRSTDTQYF.

This clone was found once. The chain has TRBV5-1 and TRBJ2-1, with D perhaps TRBD1 (5 bases). Trimming shortened V by 2 bases and J by 7 bases, and 7 bases separated the two germline ends. Germline V gives CDR1 SGHRS, CDR2 YFSETQ. The CDR3 consists of 12 residues. In nucleotides, the CDR3 is TGCGCCAGCAGCTTCAAGGGGAATGAGCAGTTCTTC. It specifies CASSFKGNEQFF.

The V call is TRBV6-5, the J call TRBJ1-1; D perhaps matches TRBD1 (5 bases). Germline CDR1 reads MNHEY; CDR2 reads SVGAGI. V lost 4 bases and J lost 1, with 10 bases in between. CDR3 length equals 14 residues. The CDR3 protein is CASSFRRGNTEAFF. The DNA of the CDR3 is TGTGCCAGCAGTTTCAGAAGGGGGAACACTGAAGCTTTCTTT.

The chain is built from TRBV11-2 and TRBJ1-3, with no clear D. The CDR3 contains 16 residues. Between the trimmed V and J ends, which lost 4 bases and 0 bases, there was a span of 13 bases. Germline V gene lookup returns CDR1 SGHAT and CDR2 FQNNGV. This chain's CDR3 is CASSSSRDFSGNTIYF. The CDR3 nucleotides are TGTGCCAGCAGCTCGTCCCGGGATTTCTCTGGAAACACCATATATTTT.

This chain uses TRBV27 with TRBJ1-5; D not certain. V dropped 2 bases and J dropped 6 bases, with 8 bases sitting between them. Germline V gene lookup returns CDR1 MNHEY and CDR2 SMNVEV (reference sequence). The length of the CDR3 is 13 residues. The DNA for the CDR3 is TGTGCCAGCAGTTTAGCCGTAAGTCAGCCCCAGCATTTT. This gives the protein CASSLAVSQPQHF.

This chain connects TRBV9 to TRBJ2-1; 10 bases line up with TRBD1. The length of the CDR3 is 18 residues. Germline lookup yields CDR1 SGDLS and CDR2 YYNGEE. Losses at the gene ends were 6 bases for V and 7 bases for J; bases not matched to a gene: 19. The CDR3 sequence is CASTGTGDGLAWGNEQFF. The DNA for the CDR3 is TGTGCCAGCACCGGGACAGGGGACGGACTAGCCTGGGGGAATGAGCAGTTCTTC.

This chain joins TRBV11-2 and TRBJ2-5, with a weak D call TRBD1 (5 bases). The CDR3 consists of 17 residues. CDR1 is SGHAT, CDR2 FQNNGV, per germline. Trimming pared 5 bases from V and 5 bases from J, leaving 24 bases between. CDR3 sequence (DNA): TGTGCCAGCAGCCCTTTCGCACAGGCCCTATGGGGTGAGACCCAGTACTTC. This sequence encodes CASSPFAQALWGETQYF.

This chain uses TRBV27 with TRBJ2-7; the D is unclear. Germline V gene data show CDR1 as MNHEY and CDR2 as SMNVEV (reference sequence). The CDR3 totals 15 residues. V was cut by 0 bases and J by 3 bases, with 12 bases left in between. This CDR3 reads CASSLSSAGVYEQYF. For the CDR3, the DNA is TGTGCCAGCAGTTTATCCTCCGCTGGGGTCTACGAGCAGTACTTC.